The 4 T cell receptor beta chains below all came from one sample that was sequenced in a study of identical twins. Using its own MiXCR run on the 5' RACE reads, TCRdb lists one record per CDR3 protein. The table records hundreds of thousands of distinct CDR3 sequences, 6% to 8.5% of them present only once. A further study also used this sample, focusing on yellow fever vaccine responses in identical twins.

The specimen was CD8+ T cells sorted from blood. These receptors were taken from a woman under 30 in good health.

In its sample, this clonotype was seen a few times. This sequence joins TRBV11-2 and TRBJ2-5; 12 positions match TRBD1. Germline V lookup: CDR1 SGHAT, CDR2 FQNNGV. The CDR3 has 16 residues. The V gene end was trimmed by 4 bases and the J gene end by 2 bases; junction bases not matched to a gene: 5. CDR3 sequence: CASSSRDRGHQETQYF. The CDR3 coding sequence is TGTGCCAGCAGCTCCCGGGACAGGGGGCATCAAGAGACCCAGTACTTC.

The V call is TRBV7-2, the J call TRBJ2-1; 7 bases map to TRBD1. Trimming removed 1 base from V and 8 bases from J; junction bases left unmatched: 8. Per the germline V gene, CDR1 is SGHTA and CDR2 is FQGNSA. The CDR3 has 15 amino acids. This CDR3 is CASSLGQGVRDEQFF. For the CDR3, the DNA is TGTGCCAGCAGCTTAGGGCAGGGGGTTCGCGATGAGCAGTTCTTC.

The table lists this clonotype with many counts. The chain carries TRBV5-5 and TRBJ1-2, with D unresolved. The CDR3 has 16 amino acids. V was shortened by 2 bases and J by 4 bases, with 18 bases between the two germline ends. Per germline, CDR1 SGHKS and CDR2 YYEKEE (reference sequence). CDR3 nucleotides: TGTGCCAGCAGCTTCGCTGGGGTGGGAACCGCCTATGGCTACACCTTC. It yields the protein CASSFAGVGTAYGYTF.

This clonotype was seen many times. The chain uses TRBV21-1 and TRBJ1-1; TRBD1, as called in the table, went unchecked against the DNA. TRBV21-1 corresponds to a pseudogene. The CDR3 has 16 residues. The CDR3 coding sequence is TGTGCCAGAAAACAGGGGTCTGGGTGTCGGCCCAATGAAGCTTTCTTT. This codes for CARKQGSGCRPNEAFF.